The rows below give T cell receptor beta chains drawn from one sample of a study of T cell responses to AZD1222 COVID-19 vaccine. Method: immunoSEQ multiplex PCR; TCRdb's copy keeps in-frame clones and lacks some. This sample yields tens of thousands of clones, of which roughly 89% are seen a single time; less than 3% belongs to the top ten. The sequenced sample was peripheral blood, obtained 28 days after the second AZD1222 dose. The receptors were sampled from an adult who received the AZD1222 COVID-19 vaccine. Each CDR3 is given with its conserved first and last residue. A D gene is named only where the DNA matches it firmly. Clone size is given for some rows only: seen once, a few or many times, or a class if the clone is expanded.

v_gene: TRBV19
abundance: .
j_gene: TRBJ1-5
d_gene: TRBD1
len: 14
CDR3aa: CASSIQGADQPQHF
CDR3nt: TGTGCCAGTAGTATCCAGGGGGCCGATCAGCCCCAGCATTTT

v_gene: TRBV6-1
abundance: .
j_gene: TRBJ1-1
d_gene: .
len: 12
CDR3aa: CASSEVGAEAFF
CDR3nt: TGTGCCAGCAGCGAGGTTGGGGCTGAAGCTTTCTTT

v_gene: TRBV5-1
abundance: .
j_gene: TRBJ2-7
d_gene: .
len: 12
CDR3aa: CASSIQGNEQYF
CDR3nt: TGCGCCAGCAGCATACAGGGAAACGAGCAGTACTTC

v_gene: TRBV19
abundance: .
j_gene: TRBJ2-1
d_gene: .
len: 14
CDR3aa: CASSITNSGLEQFF
CDR3nt: TGTGCCAGTAGTATCACCAATAGCGGTTTAGAGCAGTTCTTC

v_gene: TRBV28
abundance: .
j_gene: TRBJ2-3
d_gene: TRBD1
len: 18
CDR3aa: CASSLGTGDTTSTDTQYF
CDR3nt: TGTGCCAGCAGTTTAGGGACAGGGGACACTACTAGCACAGATACGCAGTATTTT

v_gene: TRBV5-1
abundance: .
j_gene: TRBJ2-2
d_gene: .
len: 14
CDR3aa: CASSPPSTTGELFF
CDR3nt: TGCGCCAGCAGTCCCCCTAGCACCACCGGGGAGCTGTTTTTT

v_gene: TRBV27
abundance: .
j_gene: TRBJ2-5
d_gene: TRBD1
len: 14
CDR3aa: CASNHRGNLETQYF
CDR3nt: TGTGCCAGCAATCACAGGGGTAACCTAGAGACCCAGTACTTC

v_gene: TRBV7-9
abundance: .
j_gene: TRBJ1-1
d_gene: .
len: 11
CDR3aa: CASSLKGTAFF
CDR3nt: TGTGCCAGCAGCTTAAAGGGTACGGCTTTCTTT

v_gene: TRBV7-9
abundance: .
j_gene: TRBJ1-3
d_gene: .
len: 12
CDR3aa: CASSYSGNTIYF
CDR3nt: TGTGCCAGCAGCTACTCTGGAAACACCATATATTTT

v_gene: TRBV7-8
abundance: .
j_gene: TRBJ1-2
d_gene: TRBD1
len: 18
CDR3aa: CASSLGRTGARLAYGYTF
CDR3nt: TGTGCCAGCAGCTTAGGCCGGACAGGGGCGCGATTGGCCTATGGCTACACCTTC

v_gene: TRBV5-8
abundance: .
j_gene: TRBJ2-2
d_gene: .
len: 15
CDR3aa: CASSSTGRKTGELFF
CDR3nt: TGTGCCAGCAGCTCGACAGGGAGGAAGACCGGGGAGCTGTTTTTT

v_gene: TRBV7-7
abundance: .
j_gene: TRBJ2-1
d_gene: .
len: 13
CDR3aa: CASSLVRGNEQFF
CDR3nt: TGTGCTAGCAGCTTAGTCCGGGGCAATGAGCAGTTCTTC

v_gene: TRBV19
abundance: .
j_gene: TRBJ2-1
d_gene: TRBD1
len: 15
CDR3aa: CASSIEQGSWDEQFF
CDR3nt: TGTGCCAGTAGTATAGAACAGGGGAGTTGGGATGAGCAGTTCTTC

v_gene: TRBV30
abundance: .
j_gene: TRBJ1-2
d_gene: .
len: 10
CDR3aa: CAWKWRGYTF
CDR3nt: TGTGCCTGGAAGTGGAGGGGCTACACCTTC

v_gene: TRBV3-1/TRBV3-2
abundance: .
j_gene: TRBJ2-7
d_gene: TRBD1
len: 14
CDR3aa: CASSLATGQYEQYF
CDR3nt: TGTGCCAGCAGCCTCGCGACAGGGCAATACGAGCAGTACTTC

v_gene: TRBV5-1
abundance: once
j_gene: TRBJ2-7
d_gene: TRBD1
len: 15
CDR3aa: CASSLGGTAAYEQYF
CDR3nt: TGCGCCAGCAGCTTGGGAGGGACAGCAGCCTACGAGCAGTACTTC

v_gene: TRBV7-3
abundance: .
j_gene: TRBJ2-5
d_gene: .
len: 15
CDR3aa: CASSLRAGNQETQYF
CDR3nt: TGTGCCAGCAGCTTACGGGCGGGGAACCAAGAGACCCAGTACTTC